This T cell receptor (beta chain) is from a study of blood T cell repertoires in COVID-19. Turning to the study itself: Acute-phase and convalescent COVID-19 samples originated in the United States, Italy and Spain. From T cells, B-cell-depleted T cells, or PBMCs came the material, which was cDNA or gDNA.

Original methodology: Reference gene primer amplification yielded estimated nucleated cell counts. TCRdb keeps only in-frame clones here, not all; method: immunoSEQ multiplex PCR. V, J and clone size were drawn from that table, and D and trimming were deduced from the DNA. The repertoire holds approximately 110,000 clones, with 85% as singletons. The CDR3 consists of 15 residues. Germline lookup yields CDR1 MDHEN and CDR2 SYDVKM. V lost 10 bases, J lost 4 bases, and 14 bases stayed unmatched. The sequence derives from a human donor in a cohort sampled during active COVID-19. Sequencing was done on a sample of peripheral blood. The chain is built from TRBV28 and TRBJ2-7; 9 bases map to TRBD1. CDR3 DNA: TGTGCCACCTTCTCCCCCGGACAGGGGATATACGAGCAGTACTTC. Protein product: CATFSPGQGIYEQYF. Supplemented by reference TRBV28 and TRBJ2-7, the full variable domain reads DVKVTQSSRYLVKRTGEKVFLECVQDMDHENMFWYRQDPGLGLRLIYFSYDVKMKEKGDIPEGYSVSREKKERFSLILESASTNQTSMYLCATFSPGQGIYEQYFGPGTRLTVT.